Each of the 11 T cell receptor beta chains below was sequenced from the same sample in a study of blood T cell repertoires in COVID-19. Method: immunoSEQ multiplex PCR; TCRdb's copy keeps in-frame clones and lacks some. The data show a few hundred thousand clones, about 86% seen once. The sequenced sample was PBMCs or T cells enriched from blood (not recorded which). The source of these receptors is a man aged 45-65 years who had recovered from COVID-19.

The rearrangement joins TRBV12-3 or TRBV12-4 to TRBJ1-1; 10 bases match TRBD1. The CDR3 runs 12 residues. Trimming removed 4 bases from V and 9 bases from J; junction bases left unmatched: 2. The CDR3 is CASSWGQGQAFF. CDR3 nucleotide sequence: TGTGCCAGCAGTTGGGGACAGGGGCAAGCTTTCTTT.

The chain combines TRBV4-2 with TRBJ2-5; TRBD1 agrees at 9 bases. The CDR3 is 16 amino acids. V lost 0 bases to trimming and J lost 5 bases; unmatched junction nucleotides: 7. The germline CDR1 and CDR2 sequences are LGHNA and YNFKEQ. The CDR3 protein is CASSQDLQGARETQYF. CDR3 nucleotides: TGTGCCAGCAGCCAAGACCTACAGGGGGCCCGGGAGACCCAGTACTTC.

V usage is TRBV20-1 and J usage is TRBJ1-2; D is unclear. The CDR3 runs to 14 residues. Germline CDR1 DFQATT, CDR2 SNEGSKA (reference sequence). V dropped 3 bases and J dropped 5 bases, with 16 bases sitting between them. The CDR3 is CSASRLEGWYGYTF. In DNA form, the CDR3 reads TGCAGTGCTAGTCGGTTGGAGGGATGGTATGGCTACACCTTC.

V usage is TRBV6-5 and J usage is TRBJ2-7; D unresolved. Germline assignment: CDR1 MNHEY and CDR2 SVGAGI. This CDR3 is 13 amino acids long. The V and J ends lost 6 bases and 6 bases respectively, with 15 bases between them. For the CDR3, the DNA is TGTGCCAGCAGACGTACAAGTTCCACCGAGCAGTACTTC. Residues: CASRRTSSTEQYF.

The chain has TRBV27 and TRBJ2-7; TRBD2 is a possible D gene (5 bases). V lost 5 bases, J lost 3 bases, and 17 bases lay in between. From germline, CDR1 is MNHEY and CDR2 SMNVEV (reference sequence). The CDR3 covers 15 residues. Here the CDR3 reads CASSATVGLYYEQYF. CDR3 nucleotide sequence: TGTGCCAGCAGTGCAACCGTTGGACTTTACTACGAGCAGTACTTC.

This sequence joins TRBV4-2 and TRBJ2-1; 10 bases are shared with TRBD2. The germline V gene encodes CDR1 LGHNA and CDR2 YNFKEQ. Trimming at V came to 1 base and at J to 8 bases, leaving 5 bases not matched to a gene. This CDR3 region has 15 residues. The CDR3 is CASSQVTSGTYEQFF. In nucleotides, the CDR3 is TGTGCCAGCAGCCAAGTTACTAGCGGGACATATGAGCAGTTCTTC.

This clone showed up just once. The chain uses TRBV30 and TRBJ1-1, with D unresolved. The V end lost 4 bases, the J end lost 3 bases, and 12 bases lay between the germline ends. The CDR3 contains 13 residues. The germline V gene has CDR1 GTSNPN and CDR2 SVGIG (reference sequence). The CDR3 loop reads CAWMAKVYTEAFF. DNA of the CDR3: TGTGCCTGGATGGCAAAAGTTTACACTGAAGCTTTCTTT.

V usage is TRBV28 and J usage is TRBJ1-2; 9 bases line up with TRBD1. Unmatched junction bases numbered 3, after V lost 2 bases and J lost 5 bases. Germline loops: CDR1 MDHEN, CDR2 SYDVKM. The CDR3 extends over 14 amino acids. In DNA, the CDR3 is TGTGCCAGCAGTTTAGGGGACAGGGCTTATGGCTACACCTTC. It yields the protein CASSLGDRAYGYTF.

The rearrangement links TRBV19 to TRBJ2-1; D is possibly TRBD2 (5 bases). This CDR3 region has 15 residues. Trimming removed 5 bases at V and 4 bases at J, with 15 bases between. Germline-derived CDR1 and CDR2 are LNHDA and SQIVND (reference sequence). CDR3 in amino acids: CASSYRGLEYNEQFF. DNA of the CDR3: TGTGCCAGTAGTTACCGCGGACTGGAATACAATGAGCAGTTCTTC.

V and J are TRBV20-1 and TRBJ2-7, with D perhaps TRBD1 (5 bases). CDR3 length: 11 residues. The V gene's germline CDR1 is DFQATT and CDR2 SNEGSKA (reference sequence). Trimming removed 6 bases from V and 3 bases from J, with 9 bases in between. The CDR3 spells CSAGPYYEQYF. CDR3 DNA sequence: TGCAGTGCGGGGCCCTACTACGAGCAGTACTTC.

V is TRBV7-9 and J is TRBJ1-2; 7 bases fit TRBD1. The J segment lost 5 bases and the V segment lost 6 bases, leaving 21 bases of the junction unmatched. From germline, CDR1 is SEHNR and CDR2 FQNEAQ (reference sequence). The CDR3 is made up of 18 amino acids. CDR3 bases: TGTGCCAGCAGGCGGGGAGACAGGGCCGACACAGATTTATATGGCTACACCTTC. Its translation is CASRRGDRADTDLYGYTF. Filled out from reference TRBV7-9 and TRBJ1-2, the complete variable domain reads DTGVSQNPRHKITKRGQNVTFRCDPISEHNRLYWYRQTLGQGPEFLTYFQNEAQLEKSRLLSDRFSAERPKGSFSTLEIQRTEQGDSAMYLCASRRGDRADTDLYGYTFGSGTRLTVV.